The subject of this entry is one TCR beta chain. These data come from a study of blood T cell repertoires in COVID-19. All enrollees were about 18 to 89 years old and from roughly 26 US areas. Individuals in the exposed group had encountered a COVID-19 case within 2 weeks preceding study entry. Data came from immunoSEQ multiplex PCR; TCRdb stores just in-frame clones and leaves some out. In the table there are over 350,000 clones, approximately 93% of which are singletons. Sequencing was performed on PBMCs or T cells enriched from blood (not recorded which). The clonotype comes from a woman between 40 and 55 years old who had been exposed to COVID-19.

The CDR3 DNA follows: TGTGCCAGCAGCCTTAGGGGCCAGACTAGGGGCGAGACCCAGTACTTC. Protein: CASSLRGQTRGETQYF. This chain joins TRBV7-2 and TRBJ2-5; a possible D gene is TRBD2 (6 bases). CDR1 and CDR2 from the germline V gene are SGHTA and FQGNSA. V lost 5 bases to trimming and J lost 5 bases, with 21 bases between them. The CDR3 totals 16 residues.